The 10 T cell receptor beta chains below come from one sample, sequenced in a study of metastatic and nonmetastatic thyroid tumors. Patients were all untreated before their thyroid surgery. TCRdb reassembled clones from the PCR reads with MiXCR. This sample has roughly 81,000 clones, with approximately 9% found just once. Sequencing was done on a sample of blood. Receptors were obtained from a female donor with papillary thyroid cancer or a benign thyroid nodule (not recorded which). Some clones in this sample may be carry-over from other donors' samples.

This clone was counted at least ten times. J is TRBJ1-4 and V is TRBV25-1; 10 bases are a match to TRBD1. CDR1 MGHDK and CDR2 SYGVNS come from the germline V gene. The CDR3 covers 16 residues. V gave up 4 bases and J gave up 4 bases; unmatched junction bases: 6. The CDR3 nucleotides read TGTGCCAGCAGTGCAACTCGGACAGGGGGTAATGAAAAACTGTTTTTT. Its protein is CASSATRTGGNEKLFF.

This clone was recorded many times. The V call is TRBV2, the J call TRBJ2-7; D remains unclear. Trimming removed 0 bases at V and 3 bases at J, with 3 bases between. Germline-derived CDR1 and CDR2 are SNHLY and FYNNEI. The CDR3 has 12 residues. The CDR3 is CASSEANYEQYF. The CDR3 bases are TGTGCCAGCAGTGAAGCGAACTACGAGCAGTACTTC.

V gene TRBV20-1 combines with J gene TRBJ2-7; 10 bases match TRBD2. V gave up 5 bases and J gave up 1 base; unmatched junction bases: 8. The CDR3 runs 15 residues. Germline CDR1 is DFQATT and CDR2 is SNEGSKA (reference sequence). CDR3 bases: TGCAGTGCTGGGGATACACTAGCGGGGTCCTACGAGCAGTACTTC. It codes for CSAGDTLAGSYEQYF.

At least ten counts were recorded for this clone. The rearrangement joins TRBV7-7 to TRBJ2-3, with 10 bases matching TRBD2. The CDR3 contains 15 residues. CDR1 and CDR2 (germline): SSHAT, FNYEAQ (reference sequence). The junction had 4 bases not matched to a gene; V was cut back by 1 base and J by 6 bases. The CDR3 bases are TGTGCCAGCAGCTTAGGGACTAGCGGTGGGGATACGCAGTATTTT. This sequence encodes CASSLGTSGGDTQYF. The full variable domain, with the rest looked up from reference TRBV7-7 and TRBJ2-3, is GAGVSQSPRYKVTKRGQDVTLRCDPISSHATLYWYQQALGQGPEFLTYFNYEAQPDKSGLPSDRFSAERPEGSISTLTIQRTEQRDSAMYRCASSLGTSGGDTQYFGPGTRLTVL.

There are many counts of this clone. The CDR3, as DNA: TGTGCCAGCAGCCACTCGGACACAGCCTACGAGCAGTACTTC. Translation: CASSHSDTAYEQYF. The chain joins TRBV16 to TRBJ2-7, with a possible D match to TRBD1 (5 bases). The CDR3 is made up of 14 amino acids. The germline V and J ends were trimmed by 3 bases and 2 bases, with 11 bases remaining between them. The germline V gene encodes CDR1 KGHSY and CDR2 FQNENV.

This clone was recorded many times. CDR3 nucleotide sequence: TGTGCCAGCAGAAGGGGGCTGGGGGATCAGCCCCAGCATTTT. Residues: CASRRGLGDQPQHF. This chain links TRBV6-1 with TRBJ1-5, with 7 nucleotides matching TRBD1. The germline CDR1 and CDR2 sequences are MNHNS and SASEGT. CDR3 size: 14 residues. Trimming removed 6 bases from V and 5 bases from J; junction bases left unmatched: 7.

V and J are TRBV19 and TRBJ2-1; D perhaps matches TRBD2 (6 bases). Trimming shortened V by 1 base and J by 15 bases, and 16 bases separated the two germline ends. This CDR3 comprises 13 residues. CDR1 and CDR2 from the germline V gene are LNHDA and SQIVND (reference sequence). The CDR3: CASSIGFTGTRFF. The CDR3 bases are TGTGCCAGTAGTATAGGTTTTACTGGGACTCGGTTCTTC. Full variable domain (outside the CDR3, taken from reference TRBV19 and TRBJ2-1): DGGITQSPKYLFRKEGQNVTLSCEQNLNHDAMYWYRQDPGQGLRLIYYSQIVNDFQKGDIAEGYSVSREKKESFPLTVTSAQKNPTAFYLCASSIGFTGTRFFGPGTRLTVL.

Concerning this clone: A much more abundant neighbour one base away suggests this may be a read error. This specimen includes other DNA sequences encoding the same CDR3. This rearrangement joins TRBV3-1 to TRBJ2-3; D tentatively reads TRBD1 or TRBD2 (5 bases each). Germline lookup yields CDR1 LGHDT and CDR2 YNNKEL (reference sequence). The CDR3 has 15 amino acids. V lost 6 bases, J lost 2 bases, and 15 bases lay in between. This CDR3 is CASSPSGRDTDTQYF. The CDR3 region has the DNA TGTGCCAGCAGTCCATCGGGACGAGACACAGATACGCAGTATTTT.

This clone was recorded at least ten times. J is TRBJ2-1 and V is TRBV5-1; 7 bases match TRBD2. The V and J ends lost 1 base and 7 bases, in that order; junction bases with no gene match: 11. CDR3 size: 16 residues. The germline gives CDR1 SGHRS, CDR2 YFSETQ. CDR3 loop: CASSLNGARGVNEQFF. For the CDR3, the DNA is TGCGCCAGCAGCTTGAATGGCGCCCGGGGGGTAAATGAGCAGTTCTTC.

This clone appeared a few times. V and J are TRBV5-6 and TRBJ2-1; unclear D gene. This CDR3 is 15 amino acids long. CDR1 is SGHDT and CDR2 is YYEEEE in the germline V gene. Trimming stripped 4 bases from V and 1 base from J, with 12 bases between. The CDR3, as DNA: TGTGCCAGCAGCCTCGGGCTCCTGTCCTACAATGAGCAGTTCTTC. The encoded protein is CASSLGLLSYNEQFF.